The rows below give T cell receptor beta chains drawn from one sample of a study of control samples from healthy donors and cancer patients. Profiling relied on immunoSEQ multiplex PCR, and the TCRdb table lists in-frame clones only, not all of them. The data hold some 65,000 clones, with about 80% observed a single time. Specimen: PBMCs. These receptors were taken from a woman between 45 and 60 years old with lung cancer. CDR3s include the opening cysteine and the closing phenylalanine or tryptophan. D genes are given only for firm matches. The size of a clone is reported for some rows only, either as once, few or many, or as a class for expanded clones.

>TRBJ2-5|once|TRBD2|TRBV7-9
TGTGCCAGCAGCTTAGGCGGGGGGGCCGAGACCCAGTACTTC
CASSLGGGAETQYF
>TRBJ2-1|NA|TRBD2|TRBV9
TGTGCCAGCAGCGTAGCGGGGGGAAGCTCCTACAATGAGCAGTTCTTC
CASSVAGGSSYNEQFF
>TRBJ1-2|NA|NA|TRBV3-1/TRBV3-2
TGTGCCAGCAGCCCCGGACAGACTACGAACTATGGCTACACCTTC
CASSPGQTTNYGYTF
>TRBJ1-5|NA|NA|TRBV19
TGTGCCAGTAGTATATCGACAGGCTACAATCAGCCCCAGCATTTT
CASSISTGYNQPQHF
>TRBJ1-2|NA|TRBD1|TRBV5-6
TGTGCCAGCAGGGGGACAGGGGGCAACTATGGCTACACCTTC
CASRGTGGNYGYTF
>TRBJ2-3|once|TRBD2|TRBV28
TGTGCCAGCAGGTTAGGACTAGCGAACACAGATACGCAGTATTTT
CASRLGLANTDTQYF
>TRBJ2-3|once|NA|TRBV9
TGTGCCAGCAGCGGGACTCTCACAGGTACGCAGTATTTT
CASSGTLTGTQYF
>TRBJ1-2|NA|TRBD1|TRBV19
TGTGCCAGCTTACCGACAGGGCGACGCTATGGCTACACCTTC
CASLPTGRRYGYTF
>TRBJ2-7|NA|TRBD1|TRBV5-1
TGCGCCAGCAGCTTGGAAGGGACAGGGTCCGCGCAGTACTTC
CASSLEGTGSAQYF
>TRBJ1-6|NA|TRBD1|TRBV28
TGTGCCATACCGGGACAGGGAGGTAATTCACCCCTCCACTTT
CAIPGQGGNSPLHF
>TRBJ2-7|NA|NA|TRBV6-1
TGTGCCAGCAGTGAATCCGGGGTTGGCGAGCAGTACTTC
CASSESGVGEQYF
>TRBJ2-1|NA|TRBD1|TRBV7-2
TGTGCCAGCAGCTTAGGGTCTGGACAGGGGAACAATGAGCAGTTCTTC
CASSLGSGQGNNEQFF
>TRBJ2-7|NA|NA|TRBV11-2
TGTGCCAGCAGTTTGACCTACTACGAGCAGTACTTC
CASSLTYYEQYF
>TRBJ1-6|NA|NA|TRBV3-1/TRBV3-2
TGTGCCAGCAGTCTTATACAGGGTGCGCCACCCCTCCACTTT
CASSLIQGAPPLHF
>TRBJ2-2|NA|NA|TRBV3-1/TRBV3-2
TGTGCCAGCAGCCAAGTTATCGGAGGGACCACCGGGGAGCTGTTTTTT
CASSQVIGGTTGELFF
>TRBJ1-1|NA|NA|TRBV6-6
TGTGCCAGCACACAAAAGGGAGAGAACACTGAAGCTTTCTTT
CASTQKGENTEAFF
>TRBJ1-4|NA|NA|TRBV18
TGTGCCAGCTCACCGAACGGGGGACGGCGGCTTGAAAAACTGTTTTTT
CASSPNGGRRLEKLFF
>TRBJ2-7|NA|NA|TRBV4-3
TGCGCCAGCAGCCAAGGGTATGGGGGGACCTACGAGCAGTACTTC
CASSQGYGGTYEQYF
>TRBJ2-5|NA|NA|TRBV9
TGTGCCAGCAGCGTAGGCGGTGTGAAGACCCAGTACTTC
CASSVGGVKTQYF
>TRBJ1-4|NA|NA|TRBV18
TGTGCCAGCTCACCCAGTAATGAAAAACTGTTTTTT
CASSPSNEKLFF
>TRBJ2-7|NA|TRBD1|TRBV7-9
TGTGCCAGCAGCTTTTACCGGGACAGGGGCTACGAGCAGTACTTC
CASSFYRDRGYEQYF
>TRBJ1-5|NA|TRBD1|TRBV6-5
TGTGCCAGCAGTTTACGGGACAGTAGCAATCAGCCCCAGCATTTT
CASSLRDSSNQPQHF
>TRBJ2-7|NA|NA|TRBV18
TGTGCCAGCTCACCGAGAGGGACCGACGAGCAGTACTTC
CASSPRGTDEQYF
>TRBJ1-6|many|NA|TRBV10-1
TGCGCCAGCAGTGAAACCTATAATTCACCCCTCCACTTT
CASSETYNSPLHF
>TRBJ1-1|NA|NA|TRBV20-1
TGCAATACCGGGCGCGCTTTCTTT
CNTGRAFF
>TRBJ1-4|NA|TRBD1|TRBV5-1
TGCGCCAGCAGCAAAAACAGGGGGCTCTTTGAAAAACTGTTTTTT
CASSKNRGLFEKLFF
>TRBJ2-2|NA|NA|TRBV14
TGTGCCAGCAGCGGAGCCGGGACACGTTCCGGGGAGCTGTTTTTT
CASSGAGTRSGELFF
>TRBJ2-5|once|NA|TRBV13
TGTGCCAGCAGCTTAGGCCTAGGAGGGGTAGAGACCCAGTACTTC
CASSLGLGGVETQYF
>TRBJ1-4|NA|TRBD1|TRBV28
TGTGCCAGCAGTACCCCGGGACAGAGCAGTGAAAAACTGTTTTTT
CASSTPGQSSEKLFF